The 31 T cell receptor beta chains presented below share a single source sample, sequenced in a study of human T cells and chemical hapten exposure. Time point denoted: patch test 2, 6 weeks after DPC sensitization. Treatment given: therapeutic diphenylcyclopropenone sensitization with weekly scalp DPC. A single record per CDR3 protein comes from TCRdb applying MiXCR to the RACE reads. The data hold approximately 350,000 distinct CDR3 sequences, with 6% to 7% observed a single time. Sequenced here: whole blood, sampled in connection with sensitization to the hapten diphenylcyclopropenone (DPC). The receptors were sampled from a woman aged 18-30 years with alopecia areata. Some clones in this sample may be carry-over from other donors' samples.

This clonotype turned up a few times. V and J are TRBV7-8 and TRBJ1-5, with D perhaps matching TRBD1 (5 bases). The V and J ends lost 5 bases and 3 bases respectively, with 17 bases between them. The length of the CDR3 is 16 residues. Germline V lookup: CDR1 SGHVS, CDR2 FQNEAQ. CDR3 sequence (DNA): TGTGCCAGCAGCCCCCGGCCCGGGACTTCCAATCAGCCCCAGCATTTT. Translated: CASSPRPGTSNQPQHF.

This sequence joins TRBV10-3 and TRBJ2-3, with a tentative D call TRBD1 (5 bases). CDR3 length: 14 amino acids. Looked up from germline, CDR1 is ENHRY and CDR2 is SYGVKD. V gave up 7 bases and J gave up 0 bases, with 11 bases separating them. Written as DNA, the CDR3 is TGTGCCATCACGGACACATATAGCACAGATACGCAGTATTTT. It encodes CAITDTYSTDTQYF.

The rearrangement uses TRBV2 and TRBJ1-1; TRBD1 might be the D (6 bases). Per germline, CDR1 SNHLY and CDR2 FYNNEI. The CDR3 spans 16 residues. With 2 bases removed from V and 2 bases from J, the gap between germline ends came to 15 bases. In DNA form, the CDR3 reads TGTGCCAGCAGTGAAATGCAGGGGACCTTAAACACTGAAGCTTTCTTT. This codes for CASSEMQGTLNTEAFF.

This clonotype was observed many times. This chain links TRBV19 with TRBJ2-7; 9 positions match TRBD2. From germline, CDR1 is LNHDA and CDR2 SQIVND (reference sequence). V was clipped by 10 bases and J by 2 bases; unmatched bases: 9. This CDR3 is built from 14 residues. DNA of the CDR3: TGTGCCACCAGAGGTGCGGGGGGGACCTACGAGCAGTACTTC. This encodes CATRGAGGTYEQYF.

Ten or more counts support this clonotype. The genes are TRBV2 and TRBJ1-1; no clear D gene. This CDR3 is built from 14 residues. In germline, CDR1 is SNHLY, CDR2 FYNNEI. V shed 4 bases and J shed 4 bases, with 13 bases lying between them. CDR3 residues: CASSVQPRGTEAFF. The CDR3 DNA is TGTGCCAGCAGTGTACAACCCCGGGGCACTGAAGCTTTCTTT.

This clonotype was picked up many times. The rearrangement joins TRBV12-3 or TRBV12-4 to TRBJ1-1; weak D call: TRBD1 (6 bases). This CDR3 is 13 amino acids long. V lost 5 bases and J lost 5, with 12 bases in between. As DNA, the CDR3 is TGTGCCAGCAGTGAAGACAGGTTTACTGAAGCTTTCTTT. Translation: CASSEDRFTEAFF.

The chain carries TRBV28 and TRBJ1-2; D possibly corresponds to TRBD1 (5 bases). In germline, CDR1 is MDHEN, CDR2 SYDVKM. The CDR3 extends over 13 amino acids. V gave up 8 bases and J gave up 6 bases, with 16 bases separating them. The DNA of the CDR3 is TGTGCCAGCCAGGGACCGTCCTTTGATGGCTACACCTTC. Amino acid sequence: CASQGPSFDGYTF.

In its sample, this clonotype was seen many times. The rearrangement uses TRBV2 and TRBJ1-5; 9 bases are a match to TRBD1. V was pared by 8 bases and J by 7 bases, with 6 bases of the junction left unmatched. The CDR3 is 13 amino acids. The germline gives CDR1 SNHLY, CDR2 FYNNEI. CDR3 sequence reads: CASQDRGGQPQHF. CDR3 coding DNA: TGTGCCAGCCAGGACAGGGGTGGCCAGCCCCAGCATTTT.

Many counts were recorded for this clonotype. The gene calls are TRBV14 and TRBJ1-1, with D uncertain. CDR1 is SGHDN, CDR2 FVKESK, per germline. The CDR3 is 14 amino acids. Trimming removed 0 bases from V and 4 bases from J, with 9 bases in between. The CDR3 is CASSQELRGTEAFF. The CDR3 nucleotides read TGTGCCAGCAGCCAAGAGTTGCGGGGCACTGAAGCTTTCTTT.

This clonotype was recorded at least ten times. The J gene is TRBJ2-3, the V gene TRBV29-1; D perhaps matches TRBD1 (5 bases). Trimming removed 3 bases from V and 3 bases from J, with 7 bases in between. Germline lookup yields CDR1 SQVTM and CDR2 ANQGSEA. The CDR3 has 12 amino acids. CDR3 DNA: TGCAGCGTTGACAGGGAAACAGATACGCAGTATTTT. The encoded protein is CSVDRETDTQYF.

In this sample, this clonotype turned up many times. DNA for the CDR3: TGCGCCAGCAGCTTGGAGGAAGGGCTGAACACTGAAGCTTTCTTT. Translated: CASSLEEGLNTEAFF. V gene TRBV5-1 combines with J gene TRBJ1-1, with no clear D. Germline loops: CDR1 SGHRS, CDR2 YFSETQ. CDR3 length: 15 amino acids. Trimming left V 0 bases short and J 0 bases short, with 9 bases between.

This clonotype came up many times. The chain joins TRBV12-3 or TRBV12-4 to TRBJ2-6; D is possibly TRBD1 or TRBD2 (5 bases each). V was pared by 3 bases and J by 2 bases, with 14 bases between. The CDR3 is 17 residues long. The CDR3 loop reads CASSFTPGSPGANVLTF. CDR3 bases: TGTGCCAGCAGTTTTACTCCAGGGAGTCCTGGGGCCAACGTCCTGACTTTC.

This clonotype was observed a few times. This chain uses TRBV27 with TRBJ1-6; 7 nucleotides line up with TRBD1. Looked up from germline, CDR1 is MNHEY and CDR2 is SMNVEV (reference sequence). The CDR3 is 15 amino acids. V lost 7 bases, J lost 7 bases, and 10 bases stayed unmatched. CDR3 loop: CASTPTRGQNSPLHF. The CDR3 nucleotides are TGTGCCAGCACCCCGACGAGGGGGCAAAATTCACCCCTCCACTTT.

This clonotype was observed many times. The chain links TRBV20-1 to TRBJ1-2; tentatively, D is TRBD1 (5 bases). The germline gives CDR1 DFQATT, CDR2 SNEGSKA (reference sequence). CDR3 length equals 16 residues. Trimming left V 3 bases short and J 2 bases short, with 19 bases between. CDR3 protein: CSARDQGALLNYGYTF. Written as DNA, the CDR3 is TGCAGTGCTAGGGACCAGGGCGCCCTCCTAAACTATGGCTACACCTTC.

The V gene is TRBV20-1, the J gene TRBJ1-4; no clear D. This CDR3 contains 14 residues. Trimming shortened V by 0 bases and J by 6 bases, and 11 bases separated the two germline ends. From germline, CDR1 is DFQATT and CDR2 SNEGSKA (reference sequence). The CDR3 reads CSARDQISDEKLFF. Here the CDR3 DNA reads TGCAGTGCTAGAGATCAGATTAGCGATGAAAAACTGTTTTTT.

The sample holds a few counts of this clonotype. The rearrangement joins TRBV7-9 to TRBJ2-5; tentative D call: TRBD1 (5 bases). The germline V and J ends were trimmed by 4 bases and 10 bases, with 19 bases remaining between them. CDR3 length equals 14 residues. CDR1 and CDR2 from the germline V gene are SEHNR and FQNEAQ (reference sequence). The CDR3: CASSSEGDLNLQYF. The CDR3 DNA sequence: TGTGCCAGCAGCTCAGAAGGGGATCTTAATCTCCAGTACTTC. The variable domain in full, with the rest retrieved from reference TRBV7-9 and TRBJ2-5, is DTGVSQNPRHKITKRGQNVTFRCDPISEHNRLYWYRQTLGQGPEFLTYFQNEAQLEKSRLLSDRFSAERPKGSFSTLEIQRTEQGDSAMYLCASSSEGDLNLQYFGPGTRLLVL.

The rearrangement links TRBV20-1 to TRBJ2-3; 10 bases are a match to TRBD2. V lost 2 bases to trimming and J lost 4 bases; unmatched junction nucleotides: 15. In germline, CDR1 is DFQATT, CDR2 SNEGSKA (reference sequence). The CDR3 has 18 amino acids. The CDR3 loop reads CSARNFRPSGGAADTQYF. CDR3 DNA sequence: TGCAGTGCTAGAAACTTCCGCCCAAGCGGGGGGGCCGCAGATACGCAGTATTTT.

This clonotype has a count of ten or more. CDR3 in DNA: TGTGCCAGCAGTCCCCTGGAGGGCTATGGCTACACCTTC. It yields the protein CASSPLEGYGYTF. The J gene is TRBJ1-2, the V gene TRBV12-3 or TRBV12-4; D gene ambiguous. V shed 5 bases and J shed 4 bases, with 11 bases lying between them. The CDR3 runs to 13 residues.

This clonotype was detected once. An end of the junction differs from the germline gene, which may be a read error. The rearrangement joins TRBV12-3 or TRBV12-4 to TRBJ2-7; possibly TRBD1 for D (5 bases). This CDR3 spans 13 amino acids. CDR3 DNA sequence: TGTGCCAGCAGGGGGCTAGGCTCCTACGTGCAGTACTTC. This translates into CASRGLGSYVQYF.

This clonotype has a count of ten or more. The chain links TRBV2 to TRBJ1-6; no reliable D call. V was cut by 4 bases and J by 14 bases, with 15 bases left in between. This CDR3 contains 13 residues. Germline V gives CDR1 SNHLY, CDR2 FYNNEI. The CDR3 sequence: CASSVSGVRALHF. As DNA, the CDR3 is TGTGCCAGCAGTGTCTCCGGCGTGAGGGCCCTCCACTTT. The full variable domain, completed using reference TRBV2 and TRBJ1-6, is EPEVTQTPSHQVTQMGQEVILRCVPISNHLYFYWYRQILGQKVEFLVSFYNNEISEKSEIFDDQFSVERPDGSNFTLKIRSTKLEDSAMYFCASSVSGVRALHFGNGTRLTVT.

This clonotype has just one count. The chain has TRBV7-2 and TRBJ2-3; 7 positions match TRBD1. CDR1 is SGHTA, CDR2 FQGNSA, per germline. This CDR3 has 16 amino acids. V lost 5 bases to trimming and J lost 0 bases; unmatched junction nucleotides: 8. The CDR3 nucleotides are TGTGCCAGCAGCGAGGGGACAGACTCTAGCACAGATACGCAGTATTTT. This translates into CASSEGTDSSTDTQYF.

This clonotype was seen more than once but under ten times. This sequence joins TRBV5-6 and TRBJ1-2, with 7 bases aligning to TRBD1. Per germline, CDR1 SGHDT and CDR2 YYEEEE. The CDR3 runs to 16 residues. The V and J ends lost 1 base and 1 base, in that order; junction bases with no gene match: 7. This CDR3 reads CASSLPGQTLNYGYTF. CDR3 in DNA: TGTGCCAGCAGCTTGCCGGGACAGACGCTTAACTATGGCTACACCTTC.

The chain joins TRBV10-3 to TRBJ2-1; 7 bases line up with TRBD1. V lost 8 bases, J lost 0 bases, and 4 bases stayed unmatched. Germline CDR1 is ENHRY and CDR2 is SYGVKD. The length of the CDR3 is 14 residues. The CDR3 here is CAIRDSSSYNEQFF. CDR3 in DNA: TGTGCCATCCGGGACAGCTCCTCCTACAATGAGCAGTTCTTC.

This clonotype occurred many times. The chain combines TRBV28 with TRBJ1-2; D is uncertain. V was clipped by 4 bases and J by 1 base, with 10 bases between them. Germline loops: CDR1 MDHEN, CDR2 SYDVKM. The CDR3 runs to 14 residues. CDR3 residues: CASSSPTVNYGYTF. CDR3 DNA: TGTGCCAGCAGTTCCCCTACAGTTAACTATGGCTACACCTTC.

Many counts were recorded for this clonotype. V is TRBV29-1 and J is TRBJ1-2; 8 positions match TRBD1. The CDR3 runs to 11 residues. In germline, CDR1 is SQVTM, CDR2 ANQGSEA. The ends lost 6 bases at V and 6 bases at J; junction bases unmatched: 3. CDR3 nucleotides: TGCAGCGTAGGACAGGGCAATGGCTACACCTTC. Its protein product is CSVGQGNGYTF.

The chain employs TRBV20-1 and TRBJ2-3; 8 positions match TRBD2. The CDR3 has 16 residues. V shed 4 bases, J shed 1 base, and the junction held 10 bases outside the gene matches. Looked up from germline, CDR1 is DFQATT and CDR2 is SNEGSKA (reference sequence). Here the CDR3 DNA reads TGCAGTGCTAAAGCCGGGGGGGGTTCCCGCACAGATACGCAGTATTTT. The encoded protein is CSAKAGGGSRTDTQYF.

This clonotype was observed a few times. J is TRBJ1-2 and V is TRBV7-9; the D is unclear. V was trimmed by 3 bases and J by 5 bases, leaving 19 bases between them. In germline, CDR1 is SEHNR, CDR2 FQNEAQ (reference sequence). CDR3 length: 16 amino acids. This CDR3 is CASSFAVDEANYGYTF. The CDR3, as DNA: TGTGCCAGCAGCTTTGCCGTTGATGAGGCGAATTATGGCTACACCTTC. Full variable domain (rest looked up from reference TRBV7-9 and TRBJ1-2): DTGVSQNPRHKITKRGQNVTFRCDPISEHNRLYWYRQTLGQGPEFLTYFQNEAQLEKSRLLSDRFSAERPKGSFSTLEIQRTEQGDSAMYLCASSFAVDEANYGYTFGSGTRLTVV.

This clonotype was counted many times. The chain links TRBV12-3 or TRBV12-4 to TRBJ1-5, with 7 bases that match TRBD1. The length of the CDR3 is 17 residues. The J segment lost 4 bases and the V segment lost 7 bases, leaving 16 bases of the junction unmatched. CDR3 in amino acids: CASTLHRGGSGNQPQHF. CDR3 DNA sequence: TGTGCCAGCACCTTGCACAGGGGAGGGTCGGGAAATCAGCCCCAGCATTTT.

This clonotype showed up just a few times. The J gene is TRBJ1-1, the V gene TRBV7-2; possible D gene TRBD1, 5 bases. The germline V and J ends were trimmed by 8 bases and 4 bases, with 17 bases remaining between them. The CDR3 has 14 amino acids. Germline V lookup: CDR1 SGHTA, CDR2 FQGNSA. The CDR3 is CASGVRGFGTEAFF. In DNA form, the CDR3 reads TGTGCCAGCGGTGTCCGGGGGTTTGGCACTGAAGCTTTCTTT.

The rearrangement joins TRBV7-2 to TRBJ1-3; D perhaps matches TRBD1 (5 bases). CDR1 is SGHTA, CDR2 FQGNSA, per germline. This CDR3 is built from 17 residues. V lost 4 bases and J lost 0, with 16 bases in between. The CDR3 loop is CASSYARGATSGNTIYF. As DNA, the CDR3 is TGTGCCAGCAGCTACGCAAGAGGGGCTACCTCTGGAAACACCATATATTTT.

The chain has TRBV7-3 and TRBJ2-3; the D is unclear. Germline CDR1 SGHTA, CDR2 FQGTGA. This CDR3 contains 14 residues. V lost 1 base to trimming and J lost 4 bases, with 9 bases between them. The CDR3, as DNA: TGTGCCAGCAGCTTAAGTGTCCCGGCAGATACGCAGTATTTT. Protein: CASSLSVPADTQYF.